This T cell receptor beta chain emerged from a study of cytotoxic CD8 clonotypes in ibrutinib-treated CLL. Study-wide background: The cohort had over ten relapsed/refractory and fewer than 16 treatment-naive patients, 17 to 18 IGHV unmutated. Response samples followed a median around 11 months of treatment, range 6 to 36. General observations from the study: Public clonotypes, an uncommon group, contracted or remained stable on treatment.

J gave up 8 bases and V 0 bases, and 5 bases lay outside the gene matches. Looked up from germline, CDR1 is SGDLS and CDR2 is YYNGEE. The CDR3 sequence is 15 residues long. Sequencing was performed with immunoSEQ multiplex PCR; in TCRdb, only in-frame clones are kept and a portion is missing. The repertoire includes about 150,000 clones, roughly three quarters of them detected once, and 9.5% to 15% sits in the top ten. Worth noting for this clone: Its antigen remains unidentified.

This receptor was obtained from a human donor with chronic lymphocytic leukemia. The sequencing here drew on PBMCs, taken after 12 months of ibrutinib treatment. The V gene is TRBV9, the J gene TRBJ2-1, with 10 nucleotides matching TRBD2. The CDR3 coding sequence is TGTGCCAGCAGCGTAGAGGGACTAGCGTCCTATGAGCAGTTCTTC. As protein: CASSVEGLASYEQFF.